This T cell receptor (beta chain) was sequenced for a study of blood T cell repertoires in COVID-19. Study-wide context: PBMCs, B-cell-depleted T cells, or T cells provided the cDNA or gDNA that made up the material.

The protocol was immunoSEQ multiplex PCR, while the TCRdb copy is restricted to in-frame clones and leaves out a portion. The table has tens of thousands of clones, about 86% seen once. The CDR3 has 17 amino acids. CDR1 and CDR2 from the germline V gene are SEHNR and FQNEAQ (reference sequence). The V segment lost 6 bases and the J segment 6 bases; nucleotides outside the gene matches: 15. The clonotype originates from a woman older than 75 in a cohort sampled during active or convalescent COVID-19. This chain links TRBV7-9 with TRBJ2-2, with 8 bases lining up with TRBD1. Sequencing was performed on peripheral blood. In DNA, the CDR3 is TGTGCCAGCAGTCCAAATCTCGTCCAGGGGGCAGCCGGGGAGCTGTTTTTT. This sequence encodes CASSPNLVQGAAGELFF.